This is a list of T cell receptor beta chains from one sample in a study of T cell responses to AZD1222 COVID-19 vaccine. Assay: immunoSEQ multiplex PCR; the TCRdb copy retains only in-frame clones and omits some. The table shows approximately 160,000 clones, with around 93% occurring only once. The starting material was peripheral blood, obtained on day 0 of AZD1222 vaccination. The receptors come from an adult in good health. Each CDR3 is given with its conserved first and last residue. Each record gives: CDR3 length, D gene, J gene, V gene, CDR3 DNA, CDR3 protein. The D gene is left open where the match is weak.

13 | . | TRBJ1-1 | TRBV12-3/TRBV12-4 | TGTGCCAGCAGTTTCACCCCGAACACTGAAGCTTTCTTT | CASSFTPNTEAFF
15 | . | TRBJ1-4 | TRBV9 | TGTGCCAGCAGCGTCCGGGGGACTACTAATGAAAAACTGTTTTTT | CASSVRGTTNEKLFF
15 | . | TRBJ1-2 | TRBV24-1 | TGTGCCACCAGTGATCCGGCGGGGGGTACGGGAGGCTACACCTTC | CATSDPAGGTGGYTF
14 | TRBD1 | TRBJ1-4 | TRBV19 | TGTGCCAGTAGTATCAGAGGGGGCCGTGAAAAACTGTTTTTT | CASSIRGGREKLFF
15 | TRBD2 | TRBJ2-2 | TRBV7-3 | TGTGCCAGCGCGCTAGCGGGAGTTGACACCGGGGAGCTGTTTTTT | CASALAGVDTGELFF
13 | . | TRBJ2-5 | TRBV7-9 | TGTGCCAGCAGCTTACGCCAGGGTGAGACCCAGTACTTC | CASSLRQGETQYF
18 | . | TRBJ2-6 | TRBV3-1/TRBV3-2 | TGTGCCAGCAGCCAATTCAAGGGCGGCTACTCTGGGGCCAACGTCCTGACTTTC | CASSQFKGGYSGANVLTF
17 | TRBD2 | TRBJ2-3 | TRBV4-1 | TGCGCCAGCAGCCAAGAGGGGGGTTGGGGAGGGCCGGATACGCAGTATTTT | CASSQEGGWGGPDTQYF
16 | . | TRBJ2-3 | TRBV6-5 | TGTGCCAGCAGTTACTCGACGGTAACTACCACAGATACGCAGTATTTT | CASSYSTVTTTDTQYF
13 | . | TRBJ2-5 | TRBV7-8 | TGTGCCAGCAGCCCCCTCCGCAATCAGACCCAGTACTTC | CASSPLRNQTQYF
13 | TRBD1 | TRBJ1-1 | TRBV28 | TGTGCAGCTAGGGGGCTAGGGAACACTGAAGCTTTCTTT | CAARGLGNTEAFF
21 | TRBD2 | TRBJ2-7 | TRBV27 | TGTGCCAGCAGTTCTCGACGCATAGCGGGAGGGCACAGACTCCTTACCTACGAGCAGTACTTC | CASSSRRIAGGHRLLTYEQYF
15 | . | TRBJ2-7 | TRBV6-2/TRBV6-3 | TGTGCCAGCAGCACCCTTGGGGAGGCGCCCTACGAGCAGTACTTC | CASSTLGEAPYEQYF